The 30 T cell receptor beta chains reported below all come from one sample, sequenced in a study of CD8 T cells in Susac syndrome. The RNA input was roughly 0.45 to 1 ug, and it was reverse transcribed with random hexamers. TCRdb recomputed calls from the immunoSEQ multiplex PCR reads with MiXCR, one row per CDR3 protein. The table records 200,000 to 250,000 distinct CDR3 sequences, approximately 95% of them present only once. Sequenced input: CD4+ T cells from PBMCs. Every receptor here comes from a human donor with multiple sclerosis.

The chain recombines TRBV28 with TRBJ1-2, with D unclear. The CDR3 consists of 12 residues. The V gene lost 2 bases and the J gene lost 4 bases, with 5 bases spanning the gap. Looked up from germline, CDR1 is MDHEN and CDR2 is SYDVKM. CDR3 sequence: CASSLLGYGYTF. In DNA form, the CDR3 reads TGTGCCAGCAGTTTACTTGGCTATGGCTACACCTTC.

The rearrangement joins TRBV18 to TRBJ1-2; D gene uncertain. CDR1 and CDR2 from the germline V gene are KGHSH and LQKENI. Trimming pared 3 bases from V and 3 bases from J, leaving 8 bases between. The CDR3 totals 13 residues. CDR3 sequence reads: CASSPGPDYGYTF. The CDR3 DNA is TGTGCCAGCTCACCGGGCCCCGACTATGGCTACACCTTC.

V usage is TRBV19 and J usage is TRBJ2-7, with D perhaps TRBD2 (6 bases). The CDR3 runs to 15 residues. Germline-derived CDR1 and CDR2 are LNHDA and SQIVND (reference sequence). V lost 3 bases and J lost 1, with 13 bases in between. The DNA of the CDR3 is TGTGCCAGTAGTATGAAGGGCGGGGAATCCTACGAGCAGTACGTC. Its translation: CASSMKGGESYEQYV.

This clonotype has a single count. This chain uses TRBV20-1 with TRBJ2-3; TRBD1 matches at 11 bases. Trimming cost V 6 bases and J 7 bases; bases outside gene matches: 6. Germline lookup yields CDR1 DFQATT and CDR2 SNEGSKA (reference sequence). The CDR3 extends over 13 amino acids. CDR3 sequence: CSAADRGRNTQYF. CDR3 nucleotides: TGCAGTGCCGCGGACAGGGGGCGAAATACGCAGTATTTT.

This clonotype was recorded a few times. The chain joins TRBV7-9 to TRBJ2-6; D not certain. This CDR3 is 15 amino acids long. Germline CDR1 reads SEHNR; CDR2 reads FQNEAQ (reference sequence). Trimming shortened V by 5 bases and J by 0 bases, and 8 bases separated the two germline ends. The CDR3 nucleotides read TGTGCCAGCAGCGTCGATATCTCTGGGGCCAACGTCCTGACTTTC. Encoded protein: CASSVDISGANVLTF.

This rearrangement joins TRBV11-1 to TRBJ2-1; 10 bases are a match to TRBD1. The CDR3 length is 16 residues. Per the germline V gene, CDR1 is SGHAT and CDR2 is FQDESV (reference sequence). Trimming at V came to 5 bases and at J to 3 bases, leaving 7 bases not matched to a gene. The CDR3 DNA is TGTGCCAGCAGCCAGCTAGGGACAGGGGACTACAATGAGCAGTTCTTC. Amino acid sequence: CASSQLGTGDYNEQFF. The full variable domain, its missing parts supplied by reference TRBV11-1 and TRBJ2-1, is EAEVAQSPRYKITEKSQAVAFWCDPISGHATLYWYRQILGQGPELLVQFQDESVVDDSQLPKDRFSAERLKGVDSTLKIQPAELGDSAMYLCASSQLGTGDYNEQFFGPGTRLTVL.

This chain uses TRBV4-2 with TRBJ2-5, with a weak D call TRBD2 (6 bases). This CDR3 comprises 18 residues. Per germline, CDR1 LGHNA and CDR2 YNFKEQ. Trimming took off 3 bases at V and 2 bases at J, with 22 bases between the two ends. The CDR3 sequence is CASSHRGRVAEQQETQYF. The CDR3 nucleotides are TGTGCCAGCAGCCATCGAGGGCGGGTAGCGGAGCAACAAGAGACCCAGTACTTC.

The V call is TRBV29-1, the J call TRBJ1-1; D remains unclear. Per germline, CDR1 SQVTM and CDR2 ANQGSEA. V lost 3 bases, J lost 2 bases, and 16 bases lay in between. CDR3 size: 15 residues. The CDR3 DNA reads as TGCAGCGTTGAGTCTCTGGCAACTTTCAACACTGAAGCTTTCTTT. Protein: CSVESLATFNTEAFF.

The rearrangement uses TRBV28 and TRBJ2-7; D unclear. Germline CDR1 and CDR2: MDHEN and SYDVKM. The CDR3 is 11 residues long. V dropped 6 bases and J dropped 3 bases, with 6 bases sitting between them. The CDR3 here is CASRDVYEQYF. DNA for the CDR3: TGTGCCAGCAGGGACGTCTACGAGCAGTACTTC.

The chain recombines TRBV29-1 with TRBJ1-2, with D tentatively TRBD1 (6 bases). The germline gives CDR1 SQVTM, CDR2 ANQGSEA. V was shortened by 3 bases and J by 4 bases, with 15 bases between the two germline ends. The CDR3 is 14 residues long. The DNA of the CDR3 is TGCAGCGTTGAGGGCAGGGGCAGGAGCTATGGCTACACCTTC. This codes for CSVEGRGRSYGYTF. Full variable domain (remainder filled in from reference TRBV29-1 and TRBJ1-2): SAVISQKPSRDICQRGTSLTIQCQVDSQVTMMFWYRQQPGQSLTLIATANQGSEATYESGFVIDKFPISRPNLTFSTLTVSNMSPEDSSIYLCSVEGRGRSYGYTFGSGTRLTVV.

This chain links TRBV12-5 with TRBJ2-1; tentative D call: TRBD2 (6 bases). The germline V gene has CDR1 LGHNT and CDR2 FRNRAP. The CDR3 length is 13 residues. V was shortened by 5 bases and J by 12 bases, with 17 bases between the two germline ends. CDR3 sequence reads: CASGRGLPAGQFF. CDR3 nucleotides: TGTGCTAGTGGTCGCGGACTCCCAGCGGGGCAGTTCTTC.

This rearrangement joins TRBV29-1 to TRBJ2-2; D perhaps matches TRBD1 (6 bases). Trimming stripped 7 bases from V and 6 bases from J, with 15 bases between. CDR3 size: 13 residues. CDR1 is SQVTM and CDR2 is ANQGSEA in the germline V gene. CDR3 nucleotide sequence: TGCAGCGCTATCGAACAGGGCGCCGGGGAGCTGTTTTTT. It translates to CSAIEQGAGELFF.

CDR3 nucleotides: TGTGCCAGCAGCGACCGACTAGCGGGGGCCAATGAGCAGTTCTTC. This codes for CASSDRLAGANEQFF. The chain links TRBV9 to TRBJ2-1; 12 bases are a match to TRBD2. Germline values: CDR1 SGDLS, CDR2 YYNGEE. This CDR3 comprises 15 residues. After removal of 3 bases from V and 6 bases from J, the junction contained 4 bases not matched to a gene.

This chain's CDR3 is CSARPPTGWGSPLHF. DNA for the CDR3: TGCAGTGCTAGACCCCCGACAGGCTGGGGTTCACCCCTCCACTTT. The chain carries TRBV20-1 and TRBJ1-6; D perhaps matches TRBD1 (6 bases). The CDR3 has 15 residues. V was cut by 2 bases and J by 9 bases, with 17 bases left in between. Germline assignment: CDR1 DFQATT and CDR2 SNEGSKA (reference sequence).

The chain carries TRBV7-3 and TRBJ2-4; D might be TRBD1 or TRBD2, each matching 6 bases. Germline values: CDR1 SGHTA, CDR2 FQGTGA. The CDR3 sequence is 18 residues long. V lost 2 bases and J lost 6, with 23 bases in between. The CDR3 DNA is TGTGCCAGCAGCTTAGACGGGGGCAAGGCGACCGAAGGAAACATTCAGTACTTC. Its translation: CASSLDGGKATEGNIQYF.

The chain joins TRBV20-1 to TRBJ1-2, with unresolved D. Looked up from germline, CDR1 is DFQATT and CDR2 is SNEGSKA (reference sequence). The CDR3 is made up of 12 amino acids. V lost 4 bases and J lost 3, with 9 bases in between. The CDR3 DNA sequence: TGCAGTGCTACTAAGGTGGACTATGGCTACACCTTC. This encodes CSATKVDYGYTF.

This sequence joins TRBV19 and TRBJ2-1; 8 bases fit TRBD2. The V gene end was trimmed by 5 bases and the J gene end by 3 bases; junction bases not matched to a gene: 9. CDR1 and CDR2 from the germline V gene are LNHDA and SQIVND (reference sequence). The CDR3 extends over 16 amino acids. This chain's CDR3 is CASSLFERGIYNEQFF. In DNA form, the CDR3 reads TGTGCCAGTAGTCTCTTTGAGCGGGGGATCTACAATGAGCAGTTCTTC.

J is TRBJ2-7 and V is TRBV29-1; D not certain. Germline V lookup: CDR1 SQVTM, CDR2 ANQGSEA. The CDR3 extends over 12 amino acids. V lost 4 bases and J lost 0, with 7 bases in between. The CDR3 DNA reads as TGCAGCGTTGCGGACGGCTCCTACGAGCAGTACGTC. Its translation: CSVADGSYEQYV.

This chain connects TRBV9 to TRBJ2-1; D may be TRBD2 (6 bases). The V and J ends lost 2 bases and 0 bases respectively, with 9 bases between them. The length of the CDR3 is 15 residues. Germline V gene lookup returns CDR1 SGDLS and CDR2 YYNGEE. The CDR3 loop is CASSVGTASYNEQFF. The DNA for the CDR3 is TGTGCCAGCAGCGTCGGGACTGCCTCCTACAATGAGCAGTTCTTC.

This sequence joins TRBV12-3 or TRBV12-4 and TRBJ2-5; D is ambiguous. The CDR3 spans 13 residues. V gave up 3 bases and J gave up 2 bases, with 7 bases separating them. Here the CDR3 reads CASSFKEQETQYF. The CDR3 nucleotides read TGTGCCAGCAGTTTTAAAGAGCAAGAGACCCAGTACTTC.

The rearrangement links TRBV4-1 to TRBJ2-2, with D hard to call. Germline V gene sequence: CDR1 MGHRA, CDR2 YSYEKL. Trimming took off 0 bases at V and 7 bases at J, with 21 bases between the two ends. The CDR3 has 18 amino acids. CDR3 bases: TGCGCCAGCAGCCAAGACGGTACCGCTAGACCCTTTGGCGGGGAGCTGTTTTTT. This translates into CASSQDGTARPFGGELFF.

The genes are TRBV28 and TRBJ2-5; D possibly corresponds to TRBD1 (6 bases). The germline V gene has CDR1 MDHEN and CDR2 SYDVKM. Trimming took 5 bases from V and 5 from J, leaving 12 bases between them. The CDR3 length is 13 residues. The CDR3, as DNA: TGTGCCAGCAGTCGGACAGTCCGGGAGACCCAGTACTTC. Translated: CASSRTVRETQYF.

The V gene is TRBV5-4, the J gene TRBJ1-1; D unclear. The length of the CDR3 is 14 residues. The germline V gene encodes CDR1 SGHNT and CDR2 YYREEE (reference sequence). V lost 4 bases to trimming and J lost 1 base, with 11 bases between them. The CDR3 protein is CASSPLQRNTEAFF. For the CDR3, the DNA is TGTGCCAGCAGCCCACTTCAGAGGAACACTGAAGCTTTCTTT. Drawing the rest from reference TRBV5-4 and TRBJ1-1, the complete variable domain is ETGVTQSPTHLIKTRGQQVTLRCSSQSGHNTVSWYQQALGQGPQFIFQYYREEENGRGNFPPRFSGLQFPNYSSELNVNALELDDSALYLCASSPLQRNTEAFFGQGTRLTVV.

This chain joins TRBV20-1 and TRBJ2-6; either TRBD1 or TRBD2 may fit D (5 bases each). With 6 bases removed from V and 0 bases from J, the gap between germline ends came to 9 bases. The CDR3 has 14 amino acids. Looked up from germline, CDR1 is DFQATT and CDR2 is SNEGSKA (reference sequence). The CDR3 region is CSAGTHSGANVLTF. The DNA for the CDR3 is TGCAGTGCCGGGACCCACTCTGGGGCCAACGTCCTGACTTTC.

V gene TRBV7-9 combines with J gene TRBJ1-4; 9 nucleotides match TRBD1. From germline, CDR1 is SEHNR and CDR2 FQNEAQ (reference sequence). The CDR3 is 17 residues long. The J segment lost 3 bases and the V segment lost 5 bases, leaving 10 bases of the junction unmatched. The CDR3 sequence is CASSPGTGKGANEKLFF. The CDR3 DNA reads as TGTGCCAGCAGCCCCGGGACAGGGAAGGGGGCTAATGAAAAACTGTTTTTT.

The V call is TRBV29-1, the J call TRBJ1-2; D is perhaps TRBD1 (5 bases). Germline V CDR1 and CDR2: SQVTM, ANQGSEA. The CDR3 sequence is 13 residues long. V was shortened by 7 bases and J by 4 bases, with 16 bases between the two germline ends. The CDR3 protein is CSAVPGGAYGYTF. The CDR3 nucleotides read TGCAGCGCGGTCCCCGGGGGAGCCTATGGCTACACCTTC.

V and J are TRBV6-5 and TRBJ2-7; the D gene could be TRBD1 or TRBD2 (5 bases each). V lost 10 bases and J lost 1, with 14 bases in between. Germline V lookup: CDR1 MNHEY, CDR2 SVGAGI. The CDR3 has 13 amino acids. The CDR3 DNA sequence: TGTGCCACCAAGGGGACGGATTCCTACGAGCAGTACGTC. Protein: CATKGTDSYEQYV.

The chain has TRBV20-1 and TRBJ1-1; possibly TRBD1 for D (6 bases). The CDR3 is 13 residues long. Trimming shortened V by 4 bases and J by 4 bases, and 13 bases separated the two germline ends. The V gene's germline CDR1 is DFQATT and CDR2 SNEGSKA (reference sequence). CDR3 residues: CSAKDGGFTEAFF. DNA for the CDR3: TGCAGTGCTAAGGACGGGGGCTTCACTGAAGCTTTCTTT.

The chain links TRBV7-3 to TRBJ2-1; either TRBD1 or TRBD2 may supply D (5 bases each). Germline V gene lookup returns CDR1 SGHTA and CDR2 FQGTGA. This CDR3 is 16 amino acids long. Trimming removed 2 bases at V and 1 base at J, with 12 bases between. The CDR3 spells CASSLGGSTSYNEQFF. Written as DNA, the CDR3 is TGTGCCAGCAGCTTAGGGGGATCGACGTCCTACAATGAGCAGTTCTTC.

The chain has TRBV5-1 and TRBJ2-1; 12 bases fit TRBD2. The CDR3 totals 15 residues. V lost 3 bases, J lost 12 bases, and 10 bases stayed unmatched. CDR1 and CDR2 (germline): SGHRS, YFSETQ. The CDR3 nucleotides read TGCGCCAGCAGCTCCGGACTAGCGGGGTTCAAAGGGCAGTTCTTC. Its translation is CASSSGLAGFKGQFF.